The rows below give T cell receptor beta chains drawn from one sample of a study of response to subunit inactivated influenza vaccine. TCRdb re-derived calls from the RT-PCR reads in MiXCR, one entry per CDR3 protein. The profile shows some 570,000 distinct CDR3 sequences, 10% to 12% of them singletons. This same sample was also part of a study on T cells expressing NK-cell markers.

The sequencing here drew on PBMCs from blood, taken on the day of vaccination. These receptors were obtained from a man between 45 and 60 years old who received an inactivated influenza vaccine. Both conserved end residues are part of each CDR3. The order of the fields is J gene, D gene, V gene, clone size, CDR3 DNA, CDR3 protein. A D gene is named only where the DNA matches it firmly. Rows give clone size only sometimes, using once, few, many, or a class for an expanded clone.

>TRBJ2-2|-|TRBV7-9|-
TGTGCCAGCAGGGCTAGCGAAGGCGGGGAGCTGTTTTTT
CASRASEGGELFF
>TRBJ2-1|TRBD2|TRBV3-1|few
TGTGCCAGCAGCCCCTGGACTAGCGGGGCCTATGAGCAGTTCTTC
CASSPWTSGAYEQFF
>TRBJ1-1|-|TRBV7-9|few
TGTGCCAGCAGCTTAAAGTCGGGGAACACTGAAGCTTTCTTT
CASSLKSGNTEAFF
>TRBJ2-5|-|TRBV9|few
TGTGCCAGTGGGCGAGACCTCCAAGAGACCCAGTACTTC
CASGRDLQETQYF
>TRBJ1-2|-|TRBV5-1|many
TGCGCCAGCAGCGTCGGACAAGGAGCTAACTATGGCTACACCTTC
CASSVGQGANYGYTF
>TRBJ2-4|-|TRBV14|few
TGTGCCAGCAGCCCTCTGTCCGGGGGTATTCAGTACTTC
CASSPLSGGIQYF
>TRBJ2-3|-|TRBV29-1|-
TGCAGCGTCGCGTACGACTCTCGCAGGAGAGATACGCAGTATTTT
CSVAYDSRRRDTQYF
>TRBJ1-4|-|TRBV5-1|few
TGCGCCAGCAGCCTAGGGACCGCTCGGGATGAAAAACTGTTTTTT
CASSLGTARDEKLFF
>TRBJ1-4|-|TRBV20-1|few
TGCAGTGCTAGGACATTTGAAAAACTGTTTTTT
CSARTFEKLFF
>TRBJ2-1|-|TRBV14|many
TGTGCCAGCAGCCAGGGGGGCAAGCAGTTCTTC
CASSQGGKQFF